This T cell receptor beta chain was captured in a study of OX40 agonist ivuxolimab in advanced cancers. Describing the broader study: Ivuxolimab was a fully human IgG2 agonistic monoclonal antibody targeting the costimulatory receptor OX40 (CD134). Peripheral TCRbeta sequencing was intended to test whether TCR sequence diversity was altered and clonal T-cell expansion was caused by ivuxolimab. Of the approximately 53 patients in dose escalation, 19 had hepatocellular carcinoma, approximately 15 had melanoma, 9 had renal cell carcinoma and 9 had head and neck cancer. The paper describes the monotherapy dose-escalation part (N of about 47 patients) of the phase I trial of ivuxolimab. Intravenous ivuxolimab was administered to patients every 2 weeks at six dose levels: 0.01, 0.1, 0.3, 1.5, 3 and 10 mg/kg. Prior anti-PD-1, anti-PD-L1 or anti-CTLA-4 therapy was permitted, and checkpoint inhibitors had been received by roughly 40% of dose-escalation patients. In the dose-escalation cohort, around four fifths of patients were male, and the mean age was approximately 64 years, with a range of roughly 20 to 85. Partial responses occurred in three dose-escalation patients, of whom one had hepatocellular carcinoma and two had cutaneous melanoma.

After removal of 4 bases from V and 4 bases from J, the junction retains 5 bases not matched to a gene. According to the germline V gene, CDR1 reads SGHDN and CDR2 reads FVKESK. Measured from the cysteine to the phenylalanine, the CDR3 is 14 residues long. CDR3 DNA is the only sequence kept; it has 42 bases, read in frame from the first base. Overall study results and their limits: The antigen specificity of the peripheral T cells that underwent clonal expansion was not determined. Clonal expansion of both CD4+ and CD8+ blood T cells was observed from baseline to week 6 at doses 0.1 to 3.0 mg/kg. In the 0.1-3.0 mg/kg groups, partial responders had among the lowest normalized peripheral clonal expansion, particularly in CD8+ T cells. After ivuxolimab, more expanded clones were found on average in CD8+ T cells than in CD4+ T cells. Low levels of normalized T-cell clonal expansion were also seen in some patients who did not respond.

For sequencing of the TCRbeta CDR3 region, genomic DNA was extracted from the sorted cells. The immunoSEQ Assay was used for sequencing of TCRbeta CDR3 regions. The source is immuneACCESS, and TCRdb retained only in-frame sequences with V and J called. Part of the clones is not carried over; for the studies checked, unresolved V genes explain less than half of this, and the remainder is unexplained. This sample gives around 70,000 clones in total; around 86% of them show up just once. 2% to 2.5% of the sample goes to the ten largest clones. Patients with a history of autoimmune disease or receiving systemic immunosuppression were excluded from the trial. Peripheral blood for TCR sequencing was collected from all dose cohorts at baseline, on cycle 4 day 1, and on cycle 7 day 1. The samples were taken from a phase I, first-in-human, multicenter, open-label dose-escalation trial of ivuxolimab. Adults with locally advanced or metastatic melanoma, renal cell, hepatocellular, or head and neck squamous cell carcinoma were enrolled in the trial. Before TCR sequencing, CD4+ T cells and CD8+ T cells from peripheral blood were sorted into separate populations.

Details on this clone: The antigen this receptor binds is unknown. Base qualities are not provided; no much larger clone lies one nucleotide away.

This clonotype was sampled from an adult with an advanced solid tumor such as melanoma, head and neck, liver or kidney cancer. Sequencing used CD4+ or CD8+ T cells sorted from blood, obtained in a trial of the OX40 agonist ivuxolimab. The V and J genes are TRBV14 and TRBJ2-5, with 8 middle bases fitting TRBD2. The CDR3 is CASSRSAGGETQYF. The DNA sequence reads TGTGCCAGCAGCCGCTCCGCGGGGGGAGAGACCCAGTACTTC.